This entry is about one T cell receptor (beta chain). These data come from a study of cytomegalovirus exposure and HLA in healthy donors. Per the germline V gene, CDR1 is LNHNV and CDR2 is YYDKDF (reference sequence). The junction had 8 bases not matched to a gene; V was cut back by 0 bases and J by 5 bases. The CDR3 is made up of 17 amino acids. The PCR contained 60 Vbeta and 13 Jbeta primers. Some clones are missing from TCRdb's copy, which holds only in-frame ones; the method was immunoSEQ multiplex PCR. The data show 100,000 to 150,000 clones, roughly 80% seen once. The V and J genes are TRBV15 and TRBJ1-5; TRBD1 aligns across 9 bases. Sample: PBMCs. The clonotype originates from a man aged 25 to 45 in good health and CMV-seronegative. Here the CDR3 DNA reads TGTGCCACCAGCAGAGATTATAACAGGGGGCTCGATCAGCCCCAGCATTTT. Amino acids: CATSRDYNRGLDQPQHF. Full variable domain (missing parts from reference TRBV15 and TRBJ1-5): DAMVIQNPRYQVTQFGKPVTLSCSQTLNHNVMYWYQQKSSQAPKLLFHYYDKDFNNEADTPDNFQSRRPNTSFCFLDIRSPGLGDTAMYLCATSRDYNRGLDQPQHFGDGTRLSIL.